This TCR beta chain appears in the sequencing data of a study of cytomegalovirus exposure and HLA in healthy donors. Study-level results: Later, an analysis showed that TCR beta chains associated with HLA were more clonally expanded than others that were equally common. The availability of immune exposure information extended only to CMV serostatus. In a later analysis, several top co-occurrence clusters appeared linked to parvovirus B19, influenza, CMV and Epstein-Barr virus. Later on, analysis showed that most CMV-associated TCR beta chains appeared to be HLA-restricted.

Worth noting for this clone: Antigen specificity is unknown.

Amplification used 60 Vbeta primers and 13 Jbeta primers. This table comes from immunoSEQ multiplex PCR, and its TCRdb copy is limited to in-frame clones, with some not included. The sample includes around 57,000 clones. Germline V CDR1 and CDR2: SGDLS, YYNGEE. After removal of 4 bases from V and 5 bases from J, the junction contained 9 bases not matched to a gene. CDR3 length: 15 residues. The sample was PBMCs. This chain joins TRBV9 and TRBJ1-1, with 9 nucleotides matching TRBD1. The TCR comes from a woman in her forties or fifties in good health and CMV-seropositive. CDR3: CASSHFDRGGTEAFF. In nucleotides, the CDR3 is TGTGCCAGCAGCCACTTCGACAGGGGGGGAACTGAAGCTTTCTTT.